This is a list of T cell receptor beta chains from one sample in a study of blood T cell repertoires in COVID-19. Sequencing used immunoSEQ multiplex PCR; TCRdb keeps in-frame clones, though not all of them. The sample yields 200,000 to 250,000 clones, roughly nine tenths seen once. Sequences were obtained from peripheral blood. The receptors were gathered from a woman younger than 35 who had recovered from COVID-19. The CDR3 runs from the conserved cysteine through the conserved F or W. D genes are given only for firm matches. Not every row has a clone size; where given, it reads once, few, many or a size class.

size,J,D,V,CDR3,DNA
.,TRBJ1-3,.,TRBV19,CASGRLFNSGNTIYF,TGTGCCAGTGGCAGGCTCTTTAACTCTGGAAACACCATATATTTT
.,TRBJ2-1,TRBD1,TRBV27,CASSSGTGGAASYNEQFF,TGTGCCAGCAGTTCGGGAACAGGGGGCGCGGCCTCCTACAATGAGCAGTTCTTC
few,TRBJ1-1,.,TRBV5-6,CASSLDLGGPWSTEAFF,TGTGCCAGCAGCTTGGATTTAGGCGGTCCGTGGAGCACTGAAGCTTTCTTT
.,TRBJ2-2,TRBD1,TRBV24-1,CATSDLGTGAAGELFF,TGTGCCACCAGTGATTTGGGGACAGGGGCAGCCGGGGAGCTGTTTTTT
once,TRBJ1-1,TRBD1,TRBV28,CASSSRQGHTEAFF,TGTGCCAGCAGTTCGCGACAGGGACACACTGAAGCTTTCTTT
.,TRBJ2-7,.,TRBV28,CASKLGGPSYEQYF,TGTGCCAGCAAGTTGGGGGGGCCCTCCTACGAGCAGTACTTC
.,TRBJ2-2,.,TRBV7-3,CASSLTRARGVGSTGELFF,TGTGCCAGCAGCTTAACCAGGGCCAGGGGTGTCGGTAGCACCGGGGAGCTGTTTTTT
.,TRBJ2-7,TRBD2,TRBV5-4,CVTRRTSAAYEQYF,TGTGTTACCCGCCGGACTAGCGCAGCCTACGAGCAGTACTTC
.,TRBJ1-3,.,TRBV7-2,CASSLRIAFTGNTIYF,TGTGCCAGCAGCTTAAGAATCGCGTTTACTGGAAACACCATATATTTT
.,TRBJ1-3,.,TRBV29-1,CSVEQVSGNTIYF,TGCAGCGTTGAACAGGTCTCTGGAAACACCATATATTTT
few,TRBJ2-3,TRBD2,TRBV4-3,CASSDVAGPSVPQYF,TGCGCCAGCAGCGACGTAGCGGGACCGAGTGTGCCGCAGTATTTT
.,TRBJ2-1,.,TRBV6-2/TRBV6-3,CASSYGAYNEQFF,TGTGCCAGCAGTTACGGGGCGTACAATGAGCAGTTCTTC
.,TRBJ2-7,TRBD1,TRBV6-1,CASSEAGTGTSAIYEQYF,TGTGCCAGCAGTGAAGCGGGGACAGGAACCTCCGCAATCTACGAGCAGTACTTC
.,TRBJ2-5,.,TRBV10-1,CASSEYGLETQYF,TGCGCCAGCAGTGAGTACGGGTTGGAGACCCAGTACTTC